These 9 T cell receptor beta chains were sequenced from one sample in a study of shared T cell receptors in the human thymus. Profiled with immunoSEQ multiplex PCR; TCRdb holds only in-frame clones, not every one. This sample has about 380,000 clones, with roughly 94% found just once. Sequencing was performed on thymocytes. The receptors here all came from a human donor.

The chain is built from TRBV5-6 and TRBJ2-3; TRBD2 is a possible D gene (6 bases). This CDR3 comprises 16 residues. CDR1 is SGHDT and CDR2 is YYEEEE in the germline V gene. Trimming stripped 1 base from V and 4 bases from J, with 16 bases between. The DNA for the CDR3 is TGTGCCAGCAGCTTGTCGGGGGAGAGGAGCCCAGATACGCAGTATTTT. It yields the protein CASSLSGERSPDTQYF.

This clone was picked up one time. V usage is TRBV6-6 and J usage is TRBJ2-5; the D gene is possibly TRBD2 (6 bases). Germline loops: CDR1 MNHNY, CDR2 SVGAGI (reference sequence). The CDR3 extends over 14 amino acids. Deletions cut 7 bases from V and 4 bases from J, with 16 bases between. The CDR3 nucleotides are TGTGCCAGCACAAACCCCGGGGGTGGAGAGACCCAGTACTTC. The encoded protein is CASTNPGGGETQYF.

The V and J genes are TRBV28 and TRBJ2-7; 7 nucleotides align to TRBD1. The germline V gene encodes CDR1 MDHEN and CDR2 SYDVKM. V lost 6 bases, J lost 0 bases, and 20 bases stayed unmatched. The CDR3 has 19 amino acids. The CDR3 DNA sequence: TGTGCCAGCAGACCGACAGGGAGAGCCACTCCGTATAGCTCCTACGAGCAGTACTTC. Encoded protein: CASRPTGRATPYSSYEQYF.

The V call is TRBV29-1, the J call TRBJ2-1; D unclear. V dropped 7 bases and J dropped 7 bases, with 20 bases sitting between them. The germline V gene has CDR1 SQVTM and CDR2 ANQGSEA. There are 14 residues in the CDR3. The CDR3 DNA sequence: TGCAGCGCTAACCGAGGTAGGCCCGAGAATGAGCAGTTCTTC. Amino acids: CSANRGRPENEQFF.

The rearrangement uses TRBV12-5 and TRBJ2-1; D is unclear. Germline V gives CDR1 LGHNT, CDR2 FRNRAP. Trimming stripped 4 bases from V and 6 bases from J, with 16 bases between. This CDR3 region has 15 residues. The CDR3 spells CASGSLPIGSNEQFF. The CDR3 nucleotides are TGTGCTAGTGGTTCCCTCCCAATCGGATCCAATGAGCAGTTCTTC.

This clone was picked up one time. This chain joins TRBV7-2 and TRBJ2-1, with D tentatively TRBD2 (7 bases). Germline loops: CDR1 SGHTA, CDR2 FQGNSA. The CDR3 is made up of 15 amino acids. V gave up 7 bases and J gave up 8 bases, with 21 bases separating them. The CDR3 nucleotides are TGTGCCAGCACCACGAGGGAGGGGGACTTGGATGAGCAGTTCTTC. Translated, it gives CASTTREGDLDEQFF.

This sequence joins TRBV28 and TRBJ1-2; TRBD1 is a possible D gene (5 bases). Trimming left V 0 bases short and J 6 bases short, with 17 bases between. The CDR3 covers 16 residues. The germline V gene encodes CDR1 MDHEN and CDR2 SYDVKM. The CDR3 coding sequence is TGTGCCAGCAGTTTATGTGTTACAGCCGGGGGGGATGGCTACACCTTC. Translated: CASSLCVTAGGDGYTF.

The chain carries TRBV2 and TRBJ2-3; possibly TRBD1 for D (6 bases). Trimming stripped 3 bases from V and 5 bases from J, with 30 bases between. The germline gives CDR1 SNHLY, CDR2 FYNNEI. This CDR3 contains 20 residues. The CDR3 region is CASSDARTASPVGRGDTQYF. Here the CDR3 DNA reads TGTGCCAGCAGTGATGCCCGGACAGCCTCCCCGGTTGGGCGTGGAGATACGCAGTATTTT.

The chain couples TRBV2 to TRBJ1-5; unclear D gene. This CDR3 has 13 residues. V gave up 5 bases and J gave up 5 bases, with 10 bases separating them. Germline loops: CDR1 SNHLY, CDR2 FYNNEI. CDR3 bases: TGTGCCAGCAGTCAGCGGCTGGATCAGCCCCAGCATTTT. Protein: CASSQRLDQPQHF.